The 8 T cell receptor beta chains presented below share a single source sample, sequenced in a study of lung T cells in sarcoidosis with Löfgren's syndrome. TCRdb independently ran MiXCR on the reads; one entry per CDR3 protein. The sample includes about 2,300 distinct CDR3 sequences, roughly 19% of them seen just once. Specimen: CD4+ T cells from bronchoalveolar lavage. Source of these receptors: a human donor with sarcoidosis (Löfgren's syndrome or another form), or a control subject (not recorded which).

By share of the sample, this clonotype is medium-sized. The chain joins TRBV2 to TRBJ2-7, with D perhaps TRBD1 (5 bases). V was cut by 8 bases and J by 5 bases, with 16 bases left in between. Looked up from germline, CDR1 is SNHLY and CDR2 is FYNNEI. The CDR3 is 13 residues long. The CDR3 loop is CASASQGVDEQYF. The DNA of the CDR3 is TGTGCCAGCGCCAGCCAGGGTGTAGACGAGCAGTACTTC.

This clonotype is labeled as medium-sized. The V call is TRBV5-1, the J call TRBJ1-1; no clear D. This CDR3 is 13 amino acids long. The germline V gene encodes CDR1 SGHRS and CDR2 YFSETQ. Trimming removed 0 bases from V and 3 bases from J, with 6 bases in between. CDR3 sequence: CASSLAADTEAFF. The CDR3, as DNA: TGCGCCAGCAGCTTGGCAGCAGACACTGAAGCTTTCTTT. The entire variable domain, with the rest obtained from reference TRBV5-1 and TRBJ1-1, is as follows: KAGVTQTPRYLIKTRGQQVTLSCSPISGHRSVSWYQQTPGQGLQFLFEYFSETQRNKGNFPGRFSGRQFSNSRSEMNVSTLELGDSALYLCASSLAADTEAFFGQGTRLTVV.

Note on this clonotype: This may be a read error: a much more frequent sequence differs by one nucleotide. CDR3 in DNA: TGTGCCAGCAGACTTACCTACGAGCAGTGCTTC. Its translation is CASRLTYEQCF. The J gene is TRBJ2-7, the V gene TRBV11-2; D not resolved. CDR1 is SGHAT and CDR2 is FQNNGV in the germline V gene. The CDR3 spans 11 residues. Variable domain in full (rest from reference TRBV11-2 and TRBJ2-7): EAGVAQSPRYKIIEKRQSVAFWCNPISGHATLYWYQQILGQGPKLLIQFQNNGVVDDSQLPKDRFSAERLKGVDSTLKIQPAKLEDSAVYLCASRLTYEQCFGPGTRLTVT.

This clonotype was seen ten or more times. The CDR3 region has the DNA TGCAGCGTTCACCAGGGGGCCTCTGGAAACACCATATATTTT. Translation: CSVHQGASGNTIYF. This sequence joins TRBV29-1 and TRBJ1-3; 8 bases are shared with TRBD1. CDR1 is SQVTM and CDR2 is ANQGSEA in the germline V gene. J lost 0 bases, V lost 5 bases, and 3 bases had no gene match. The CDR3 contains 14 residues.

By its share, this clonotype is medium-sized. The V call is TRBV4-2, the J call TRBJ2-5, with 9 positions matching TRBD1. V trimming: 0 bases; J trimming: 2 bases; junction bases outside the gene matches: 7. The length of the CDR3 is 17 residues. Germline CDR1 is LGHNA and CDR2 is YNFKEQ. CDR3 sequence (DNA): TGTGCCAGCAGCCAAGATCTGGGACAGGGAAATCAAGAGACCCAGTACTTC. Amino acids: CASSQDLGQGNQETQYF.

By proportion, this clonotype is medium-sized. The rearrangement uses TRBV2 and TRBJ2-3, with D maybe TRBD1 (5 bases). Germline lookup yields CDR1 SNHLY and CDR2 FYNNEI. The V gene lost 2 bases and the J gene lost 1 base, with 7 bases spanning the gap. This CDR3 region has 14 residues. CDR3 loop: CASSEQGGTDTQYF. CDR3 nucleotide sequence: TGTGCCAGCAGTGAACAGGGTGGCACAGATACGCAGTATTTT.

This clonotype was seen at least ten times. V gene TRBV3-1 combines with J gene TRBJ2-2, with D possibly matching TRBD1 (6 bases). The CDR3 runs 15 residues. The V gene lost 1 base and the J gene lost 5 bases, with 11 bases spanning the gap. Germline V CDR1 and CDR2: LGHDT, YNNKEL (reference sequence). The CDR3 reads CASSQGGRRTGELFF. CDR3 bases: TGTGCCAGCAGCCAAGGGGGGCGTAGGACCGGGGAGCTGTTTTTT.

Comment on this clonotype: Being one base from a much bigger clone, this may be a read error. The V and J genes are TRBV11-2 and TRBJ2-2; D possibly corresponds to TRBD2 (6 bases). This CDR3 has 14 amino acids. The V gene's germline CDR1 is SGHAT and CDR2 FQNNGV. The CDR3 sequence is CASTPSANTWELFF. In DNA form, the CDR3 reads TGTGCCAGCACTCCTAGCGCGAACACCTGGGAGCTGTTTTTT.